One sample yielded the 18 T cell receptor beta chains listed below, sequenced in a study of T cells of healthy individuals. TCRdb reprocessed the 5' RACE reads via MiXCR and lists one record per CDR3 protein. The repertoire holds about 53,000 distinct CDR3 sequences, with about 15% as singletons. These receptors all stem from a human donor in good health.

V usage is TRBV25-1 and J usage is TRBJ1-6, with D possibly matching TRBD1 (5 bases). The CDR3 has 13 residues. Between the trimmed V and J ends, which lost 7 bases and 7 bases, there was a span of 11 bases. Germline CDR1 is MGHDK and CDR2 is SYGVNS. Here the CDR3 DNA reads TGTGCCAGCAAAAGGGGAGGGAATTCACCCCTCCACTTT. Translating it yields CASKRGGNSPLHF.

V and J are TRBV5-4 and TRBJ1-4, with 12 bases lining up with TRBD1. The V gene's germline CDR1 is SGHNT and CDR2 YYREEE (reference sequence). Unmatched junction bases numbered 11, after V lost 3 bases and J lost 8 bases. CDR3 size: 17 residues. The CDR3 region has the DNA TGTGCCAGCAGCTCCGGGACAGGGGGCAAGGAAAGGGAAAAACTGTTTTTT. It is translated as CASSSGTGGKEREKLFF.

This clonotype occurred many times. The chain carries TRBV5-1 and TRBJ2-1; D may correspond to TRBD1 or TRBD2 (5 bases each). V was pared by 3 bases and J by 6 bases, with 16 bases between. Germline CDR1 and CDR2: SGHRS and YFSETQ. The CDR3 totals 15 residues. The CDR3 here is CASSSRDGWANEQFF. The CDR3 DNA reads TGCGCCAGCAGCTCCCGGGACGGTTGGGCCAATGAGCAGTTCTTC.

The rearrangement links TRBV2 to TRBJ2-7, with no clear D. Trimming removed 7 bases at V and 1 base at J, with 11 bases between. CDR1 SNHLY and CDR2 FYNNEI come from the germline V gene. The length of the CDR3 is 13 residues. The CDR3 region is CASNKARSYEQYF. The CDR3 DNA reads TGTGCCAGCAATAAGGCGAGGTCCTACGAGCAGTACTTC. Full variable domain (remainder filled in from reference TRBV2 and TRBJ2-7): EPEVTQTPSHQVTQMGQEVILRCVPISNHLYFYWYRQILGQKVEFLVSFYNNEISEKSEIFDDQFSVERPDGSNFTLKIRSTKLEDSAMYFCASNKARSYEQYFGPGTRLTVT.

This clonotype was picked up a small number of times. The chain links TRBV4-1 to TRBJ2-3, with TRBD1 as a possible D gene (5 bases). Trimming shortened V by 3 bases and J by 6 bases, and 13 bases separated the two germline ends. The CDR3 has 14 residues. In germline, CDR1 is MGHRA, CDR2 YSYEKL. The CDR3 reads CASSQGPRRDTQYF. The CDR3 DNA follows: TGCGCCAGCAGCCAGGGGCCGAGGCGGGATACGCAGTATTTT.

This chain connects TRBV7-7 to TRBJ2-5; D tentatively reads TRBD1 or TRBD2 (6 bases each). Germline loops: CDR1 SSHAT, CDR2 FNYEAQ (reference sequence). The V end lost 1 base, the J end lost 5 bases, and 17 bases lay between the germline ends. This CDR3 spans 16 amino acids. This chain's CDR3 is CASSLDPSGAGETQYF. CDR3 DNA sequence: TGTGCCAGCAGCTTAGACCCCTCGGGGGCTGGGGAGACCCAGTACTTC.

CDR3 sequence (DNA): TGCGCCAGCAGGGAGGGAACCGGGACCACTGAAGCTTTCTTT. It translates to CASREGTGTTEAFF. The chain uses TRBV5-1 and TRBJ1-1, with TRBD1 as a possible D gene (5 bases). This CDR3 is built from 14 residues. The V and J ends lost 5 bases and 4 bases respectively, with 15 bases between them. Germline CDR1 SGHRS, CDR2 YFSETQ.

V gene TRBV5-1 combines with J gene TRBJ2-5; tentatively, D is TRBD1 (5 bases). This CDR3 is 15 amino acids long. V lost 0 bases and J lost 5, with 14 bases in between. The germline CDR1 and CDR2 sequences are SGHRS and YFSETQ. The CDR3 loop is CASSLASRGLETQYF. CDR3 nucleotide sequence: TGCGCCAGCAGCTTGGCCAGTAGGGGATTGGAGACCCAGTACTTC.

The J gene is TRBJ2-6, the V gene TRBV6-2 or TRBV6-3; weak D call: TRBD2 (6 bases). This CDR3 region has 20 residues. Germline-derived CDR1 and CDR2 are MNHEY and SVGEGT. V lost 2 bases, J lost 0 bases, and 20 bases lay in between. CDR3 protein: CASSYPPLGLFNSGANVLTF. Written as DNA, the CDR3 is TGTGCCAGCAGTTACCCCCCCCTGGGACTCTTCAACTCTGGGGCCAACGTCCTGACTTTC.

V is TRBV7-2 and J is TRBJ2-5; D ambiguous. Germline-derived CDR1 and CDR2 are SGHTA and FQGNSA. The CDR3 is 15 residues long. The germline V and J ends were trimmed by 1 base and 2 bases, with 11 bases remaining between them. CDR3: CASSLVSATQETQYF. The CDR3 DNA sequence: TGTGCCAGCAGCTTAGTATCGGCTACTCAAGAGACCCAGTACTTC. The whole variable domain, remainder taken from reference TRBV7-2 and TRBJ2-5, is GAGVSQSPSNKVTEKGKDVELRCDPISGHTALYWYRQSLGQGLEFLIYFQGNSAPDKSGLPSDRFSAERTGGSVSTLTIQRTQQEDSAVYLCASSLVSATQETQYFGPGTRLLVL.

This clonotype has a handful of counts. The chain joins TRBV6-5 to TRBJ2-1, with D possibly called TRBD1 or TRBD2 (5 bases each). V was trimmed by 6 bases and J by 3 bases, leaving 12 bases between them. Germline V CDR1 and CDR2: MNHEY, SVGAGI. CDR3 length: 14 amino acids. The CDR3 reads CASSRDGLYNEQFF. In DNA, the CDR3 is TGTGCCAGCAGCCGGGACGGGCTCTACAATGAGCAGTTCTTC.

This clonotype was counted ten times or more. The rearrangement links TRBV3-1 to TRBJ1-1; D is unresolved. Germline assignment: CDR1 LGHDT and CDR2 YNNKEL (reference sequence). V was shortened by 4 bases and J by 2 bases, with 8 bases between the two germline ends. The CDR3 runs 13 residues. The CDR3 here is CASSRDTNTEAFF. The CDR3 bases are TGTGCCAGCAGCCGCGACACTAACACTGAAGCTTTCTTT.

As concerns this clonotype: This sequence may be a read error, since a much larger clone differs from it by one base. This chain uses TRBV7-2 with TRBJ1-5; possibly TRBD1 for D (6 bases). Per the germline V gene, CDR1 is SGHTA and CDR2 is FQGNSA. Trimming removed 1 base at V and 5 bases at J, with 15 bases between. The CDR3 runs to 16 residues. For the CDR3, the DNA is TGTGCCAGCAGCTTAGATGATGGAAGGGGGTATCAGCCCCAGCATTTT. It is translated as CASSLDDGRGYQPQHF. Variable domain in full (rest from reference TRBV7-2 and TRBJ1-5): GAGVSQSPSNKVTEKGKDVELRCDPISGHTALYWYRQSLGQGLEFLIYFQGNSAPDKSGLPSDRFSAERTGGSVSTLTIQRTQQEDSAVYLCASSLDDGRGYQPQHFGDGTRLSIL.

The rearrangement joins TRBV7-9 to TRBJ2-7; 8 bases agree with TRBD1. With V trimmed by 4 bases and J by 6 bases, 5 bases remained unmatched. Germline V lookup: CDR1 SEHNR, CDR2 FQNEAQ (reference sequence). CDR3 length: 13 amino acids. CDR3 in DNA: TGTGCCAGCAGCTCCCAGGGGGCGTTCGAGCAGTACTTC. Its translation: CASSSQGAFEQYF.

The chain links TRBV2 to TRBJ2-5; D might be TRBD1 or TRBD2, each matching 5 bases. V lost 6 bases to trimming and J lost 2 bases, with 10 bases between them. There are 13 residues in the CDR3. Germline lookup yields CDR1 SNHLY and CDR2 FYNNEI. CDR3 sequence reads: CASRGVGQETQYF. The DNA of the CDR3 is TGTGCCAGCAGGGGGGTAGGGCAAGAGACCCAGTACTTC.

This clonotype was detected a few times. CDR3 loop: CSASTSGKPDTQYF. In DNA, the CDR3 is TGCAGTGCTAGTACTAGCGGGAAGCCAGATACGCAGTATTTT. The V gene is TRBV20-1, the J gene TRBJ2-3, with 10 bases fitting TRBD2. V was clipped by 3 bases and J by 4 bases; unmatched bases: 4. Looked up from germline, CDR1 is DFQATT and CDR2 is SNEGSKA (reference sequence). The CDR3 loop spans 14 amino acids.

This clonotype was seen at least ten times. The chain employs TRBV11-2 and TRBJ1-1, with D perhaps TRBD1 (5 bases). CDR1 is SGHAT, CDR2 FQNNGV, per germline. The CDR3 extends over 15 amino acids. V lost 5 bases, J lost 4 bases, and 17 bases lay in between. The CDR3 nucleotides read TGTGCCAGCAGCCCGTCCGGGACTGATGGCACTGAAGCTTTCTTT. It yields the protein CASSPSGTDGTEAFF.

This clonotype was counted a few times. This chain uses TRBV5-1 with TRBJ2-3; TRBD2 might be the D (5 bases). Germline CDR1 and CDR2: SGHRS and YFSETQ. Trimming left V 4 bases short and J 1 base short, with 13 bases between. This CDR3 spans 15 amino acids. Written as DNA, the CDR3 is TGCGCCAGCAGCGGCGGACTTCCTGGCACAGATACGCAGTATTTT. Protein product: CASSGGLPGTDTQYF.